These 27 T cell receptor beta chains originate from one sample sequenced in a study of vaccination and CD4 T cells after COVID-19. Sample treatment: approximately nine-day PBMC culture with coronavirus spike peptide pools or control peptides (ViraFEST assay). What these receptors recognize is not known. An Oncomine TCR Beta short-read assay was used to sequence the DNA from cultured CD4+ T cells. One entry per CDR3 protein, called by TCRdb with MiXCR from the PCR reads. Among around 13,000 distinct CDR3 sequences, roughly a quarter were seen once, and the ten largest hold about a sixth. Here the sequenced sample was CD4+ T cells from blood, cultured in vitro, taken after SARS-CoV-2 vaccination. Every receptor here comes from a human donor who had recovered from COVID-19.

A few counts support this clonotype. The chain has TRBV28 and TRBJ1-5; D is ambiguous. The CDR3 is 17 amino acids. V gave up 6 bases and J gave up 1 base, with 19 bases separating them. The germline CDR1 and CDR2 sequences are MDHEN and SYDVKM. CDR3 nucleotides: TGTGCCAGCAGGGACGGGAGTGGGGTAGGCAGCAATCAGCCCCAGCATTTT. Its translation is CASRDGSGVGSNQPQHF.

This clonotype has only a few counts. The chain links TRBV6-1 to TRBJ2-1; TRBD2 matches at 7 bases. The trim removed 6 bases at V and 6 bases at J, leaving 14 bases unmatched. The CDR3 consists of 16 residues. Germline loops: CDR1 MNHNS, CDR2 SASEGT. As DNA, the CDR3 is TGTGCCAGCAGCCCTCTAGCGGCCGCAGCCCCCAATGAGCAGTTCTTC. Its translation is CASSPLAAAAPNEQFF.

This clonotype was counted between two and nine times. The chain carries TRBV27 and TRBJ2-1; D not certain. From germline, CDR1 is MNHEY and CDR2 SMNVEV (reference sequence). Between the trimmed V and J ends, which lost 7 bases and 2 bases, there was a span of 9 bases. CDR3 size: 13 residues. This chain's CDR3 is CASTRSPYNEQFF. The CDR3 DNA reads as TGTGCCAGCACCCGCTCCCCCTACAATGAGCAGTTCTTC.

The chain recombines TRBV7-2 with TRBJ2-2; D may be TRBD2 (5 bases). The germline V and J ends were trimmed by 2 bases and 4 bases, with 11 bases remaining between them. This CDR3 is 15 amino acids long. Looked up from germline, CDR1 is SGHTA and CDR2 is FQGNSA. The CDR3 DNA reads as TGTGCCAGCAGCTTAAACGGGGTGGGCACCGGGGAGCTGTTTTTT. As protein: CASSLNGVGTGELFF.

This clonotype was seen a few times. The V call is TRBV2, the J call TRBJ2-3; TRBD1 matches at 7 bases. CDR1 and CDR2 from the germline V gene are SNHLY and FYNNEI. The junction had 11 bases not matched to a gene; V was cut back by 8 bases and J by 3 bases. The CDR3 runs to 15 residues. The CDR3 is CASWRDRAGTDTQYF. CDR3 nucleotide sequence: TGTGCCAGCTGGCGAGACAGGGCCGGGACAGATACGCAGTATTTT.

The chain employs TRBV6-5 and TRBJ2-3, with D possibly TRBD2 on 6 matching bases. Trimming shortened V by 2 bases and J by 6 bases, and 18 bases separated the two germline ends. Per germline, CDR1 MNHEY and CDR2 SVGAGI. The CDR3 runs to 16 residues. CDR3 DNA sequence: TGTGCCAGCAGTTACAGTCCTAGCGAACCCGCGGATACGCAGTATTTT. Translation gives CASSYSPSEPADTQYF.

This chain uses TRBV20-1 with TRBJ1-5; D perhaps matches TRBD1 (5 bases). V was trimmed by 6 bases and J by 3 bases, leaving 18 bases between them. The germline V gene encodes CDR1 DFQATT and CDR2 SNEGSKA (reference sequence). The CDR3 contains 15 residues. CDR3 nucleotide sequence: TGCAGTGCCAAAAACCCGGGACTTCTCAATCAGCCCCAGCATTTT. Translated: CSAKNPGLLNQPQHF.

A few counts support this clonotype. The chain has TRBV15 and TRBJ2-7; weak D call: TRBD2 (5 bases). The germline CDR1 and CDR2 sequences are LNHNV and YYDKDF (reference sequence). The CDR3 length is 16 residues. Trimming removed 8 bases from V and 0 bases from J, with 20 bases in between. The CDR3 protein is CATARERAGSSYEQYF. Here the CDR3 DNA reads TGTGCCACCGCGCGAGAACGGGCTGGGAGCTCCTACGAGCAGTACTTC.

The CDR3 sequence: CSATTSGRRSYNEQFF. The CDR3, as DNA: TGCAGTGCTACGACTAGCGGGAGACGGTCCTACAATGAGCAGTTCTTC. The rearrangement uses TRBV20-1 and TRBJ2-1, with TRBD2 identical over 12 bases. CDR3 length equals 16 residues. J was trimmed by 1 base and V by 4 bases; bases with no gene match: 5. Germline-derived CDR1 and CDR2 are DFQATT and SNEGSKA (reference sequence).

J is TRBJ1-2 and V is TRBV7-9, with 8 bases aligning to TRBD1. CDR3 length equals 14 residues. Looked up from germline, CDR1 is SEHNR and CDR2 is FQNEAQ (reference sequence). With 5 bases clipped from V and 3 bases from J, the junction kept 5 bases outside the gene matches. The CDR3 DNA follows: TGTGCCAGCAGCCCCGGACAGGGTGACTATGGCTACACCTTC. Its protein product is CASSPGQGDYGYTF.

Only a few counts were recorded for this clonotype. The CDR3 protein is CASSLIRTPRGNSPLHF. The CDR3 DNA reads as TGTGCCAGCAGTCTAATAAGGACACCTAGGGGAAATTCACCCCTCCACTTT. The rearrangement joins TRBV6-1 to TRBJ1-6, with D tentatively TRBD1 (5 bases). The ends were cut back, 5 bases at V and 7 bases at J, with 21 bases in the middle. The germline V gene has CDR1 MNHNS and CDR2 SASEGT. This CDR3 has 17 amino acids.

This clonotype showed up just a few times. The V and J genes are TRBV19 and TRBJ1-2; TRBD1 is a possible D gene (5 bases). Trimming stripped 0 bases from V and 13 bases from J, with 18 bases between. The germline gives CDR1 LNHDA, CDR2 SQIVND (reference sequence). The CDR3 spans 14 residues. CDR3 sequence: CASSIDPTGTVLTF. DNA of the CDR3: TGTGCCAGTAGTATAGATCCCACCGGGACGGTTCTCACCTTC.

The table lists this clonotype with a count of one. The genes are TRBV7-9 and TRBJ2-7, with D hard to call. V lost 2 bases and J 3 bases, leaving 17 bases between the germline ends. This CDR3 has 16 amino acids. CDR1 and CDR2 from the germline V gene are SEHNR and FQNEAQ (reference sequence). CDR3 amino acids: CASSLPPTANRYEQYF. The CDR3 DNA follows: TGTGCCAGCAGCTTACCCCCCACGGCCAATCGCTACGAGCAGTACTTC.

The chain joins TRBV12-3 or TRBV12-4 to TRBJ1-5; D may be TRBD1 (6 bases). The CDR3 is 17 amino acids. Trimming stripped 1 base from V and 3 bases from J, with 16 bases between. The CDR3 spells CASSLGTGTYLNQPQHF. In nucleotides, the CDR3 is TGTGCCAGCAGTTTAGGAACAGGGACTTACCTCAATCAGCCCCAGCATTTT.

This clonotype was seen more than once but under ten times. The V call is TRBV6-2 or TRBV6-3, the J call TRBJ2-1; D may be TRBD2 (5 bases). V gave up 0 bases and J gave up 3 bases, with 6 bases separating them. The germline V gene encodes CDR1 MNHEY and CDR2 SVGEGT. The CDR3 contains 14 residues. CDR3 region: CASSYSRGYNEQFF. The CDR3 coding sequence is TGTGCCAGCAGTTACTCCCGGGGCTACAATGAGCAGTTCTTC.

The chain carries TRBV28 and TRBJ2-2; maybe TRBD1 (5 bases). Germline values: CDR1 MDHEN, CDR2 SYDVKM. The CDR3 consists of 14 residues. Trimming took off 7 bases at V and 2 bases at J, with 11 bases between the two ends. The CDR3 nucleotides are TGTGCCAGCATCATGACAGCAAACACCGGGGAGCTGTTTTTT. It encodes CASIMTANTGELFF.

This clonotype was detected only a few times. The CDR3 is CSAGRREDAFF. CDR3 DNA sequence: TGCAGCGCAGGACGTAGAGAGGACGCTTTCTTT. V usage is TRBV29-1 and J usage is TRBJ1-1; D gene uncertain. Trimming took off 7 bases at V and 11 bases at J, with 17 bases between the two ends. This CDR3 is built from 11 residues. CDR1 and CDR2 (germline): SQVTM, ANQGSEA.

This clonotype was found a few times. The CDR3 nucleotides are TGTGCCAGCGTTCGGGGGCAGCCCTACGAGCAGTACTTC. It translates to CASVRGQPYEQYF. The chain recombines TRBV6-2 or TRBV6-3 with TRBJ2-7; D possibly matches TRBD1 or TRBD2 (6 bases each). Trimming shortened V by 8 bases and J by 2 bases, and 13 bases separated the two germline ends. The germline V gene has CDR1 MNHEY and CDR2 SVGEGT. There are 13 residues in the CDR3.

The genes are TRBV12-3 or TRBV12-4 and TRBJ1-2; D call uncertain. Trimming shortened V by 4 bases and J by 4 bases, and 16 bases separated the two germline ends. This CDR3 comprises 15 residues. The CDR3: CASSSQTIAGYGYTF. Here the CDR3 DNA reads TGTGCCAGCAGTTCACAGACTATCGCTGGCTATGGCTACACCTTC.

V gene TRBV28 combines with J gene TRBJ2-6; 7 bases fit TRBD1. This CDR3 contains 17 residues. V trimming: 5 bases; J trimming: 0 bases; junction bases outside the gene matches: 7. Germline V gene lookup returns CDR1 MDHEN and CDR2 SYDVKM. In nucleotides, the CDR3 is TGTGCCAGCAGTCAGGGGGTGGGATTCTCTGGGGCCAACGTCCTGACTTTC. As protein: CASSQGVGFSGANVLTF.

The table lists this clonotype with a few counts. The chain joins TRBV30 to TRBJ1-5, with D tentatively TRBD1 (5 bases). The CDR3 contains 15 residues. Trimming stripped 5 bases from V and 3 bases from J, with 17 bases between. Germline V gene sequence: CDR1 GTSNPN, CDR2 SVGIG (reference sequence). The CDR3 region has the DNA TGTGCCTGGGCAGGACGGGGGTTGTACAATCAGCCCCAGCATTTT. Protein: CAWAGRGLYNQPQHF.

This clonotype was observed a single time. The chain is built from TRBV20-1 and TRBJ2-3; D possibly corresponds to TRBD2 (5 bases). CDR3 length: 15 residues. The germline V gene encodes CDR1 DFQATT and CDR2 SNEGSKA (reference sequence). V was cut by 0 bases and J by 8 bases, with 18 bases left in between. In DNA, the CDR3 is TGCAGTGCTAGAGATCGGCTAGCCGTGACCGGTACGCAGTATTTT. Its translation is CSARDRLAVTGTQYF.

This clonotype was found a few times. The chain joins TRBV19 to TRBJ1-2; D not certain. Germline assignment: CDR1 LNHDA and CDR2 SQIVND (reference sequence). CDR3 length: 13 amino acids. The V and J ends lost 4 bases and 9 bases respectively, with 15 bases between them. The CDR3 DNA reads as TGTGCCAGTAGTACGCCCCCCGCGCGCCGCTACACCTTC. Translating gives CASSTPPARRYTF.

The genes are TRBV6-5 and TRBJ1-6, with 8 bases identical to TRBD1. The CDR3 contains 15 residues. CDR1 MNHEY and CDR2 SVGAGI come from the germline V gene. J gave up 9 bases and V 2 bases, and 6 bases lay outside the gene matches. The CDR3 sequence is CASSYPRTGTSPLHF. The CDR3 region has the DNA TGTGCCAGCAGTTACCCACGGACAGGGACTTCACCCCTCCACTTT.

The CDR3 loop is CASSYVRTEPSYNEQFF. The CDR3 bases are TGTGCCAGCAGTTACGTACGAACAGAGCCTTCCTACAATGAGCAGTTCTTC. V and J are TRBV6-5 and TRBJ2-1; D gene uncertain. V lost 2 bases and J lost 1, with 15 bases in between. CDR3 length equals 17 residues. Germline assignment: CDR1 MNHEY and CDR2 SVGAGI.

This clonotype was counted only a few times. This chain connects TRBV6-2 or TRBV6-3 to TRBJ2-2; 11 bases agree with TRBD2. CDR3 length equals 15 residues. After removal of 2 bases from V and 8 bases from J, the junction contained 4 bases not matched to a gene. Germline V lookup: CDR1 MNHEY, CDR2 SVGEGT. CDR3 sequence (DNA): TGTGCCAGCAGTTACATCGCTAGCGGGAGGGGGGAGCTGTTTTTT. Its protein product is CASSYIASGRGELFF.

This rearrangement joins TRBV29-1 to TRBJ2-3; D remains unclear. Germline CDR1 reads SQVTM; CDR2 reads ANQGSEA. This CDR3 contains 11 residues. With 6 bases removed from V and 5 bases from J, the gap between germline ends came to 9 bases. The CDR3 DNA reads TGCAGCGTGCCTAGATTAGATACGCAGTATTTT. Protein: CSVPRLDTQYF.